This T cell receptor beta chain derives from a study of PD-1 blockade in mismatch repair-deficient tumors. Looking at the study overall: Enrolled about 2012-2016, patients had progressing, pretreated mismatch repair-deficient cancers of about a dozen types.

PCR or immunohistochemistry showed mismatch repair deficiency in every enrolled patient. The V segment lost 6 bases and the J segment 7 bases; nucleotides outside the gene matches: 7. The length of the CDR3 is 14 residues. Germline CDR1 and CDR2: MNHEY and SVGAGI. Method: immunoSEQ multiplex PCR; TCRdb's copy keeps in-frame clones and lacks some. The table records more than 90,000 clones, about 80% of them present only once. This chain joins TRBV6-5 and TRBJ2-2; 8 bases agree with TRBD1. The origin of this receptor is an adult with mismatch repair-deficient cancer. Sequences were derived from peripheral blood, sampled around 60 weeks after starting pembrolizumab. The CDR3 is CASRTGDRDGELFF. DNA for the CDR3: TGTGCCAGCAGGACAGGGGATAGGGACGGGGAGCTGTTTTTT.